These 29 T cell receptor beta chains originate from one sample sequenced in a study of human T cells and chemical hapten exposure. TCRdb fed the RACE reads into MiXCR, producing one record per CDR3 protein. The sample consists of over 55,000 distinct CDR3 sequences, roughly 11% of them appearing once. Stated time point: patch test 3, about 24 weeks after DPC sensitization. Documented treatment: therapeutic diphenylcyclopropenone sensitization with weekly scalp DPC. Sequenced here: whole blood, sampled in connection with sensitization to the hapten diphenylcyclopropenone (DPC). These receptors all come from a woman aged 50 to 60 with alopecia areata. Some clones in this sample may be carry-over from other donors' samples.

This clonotype was seen a few times. V is TRBV27 and J is TRBJ2-1, with 12 bases fitting TRBD2. V lost 7 bases to trimming and J lost 9 bases; unmatched junction nucleotides: 16. Germline CDR1 and CDR2: MNHEY and SMNVEV (reference sequence). This CDR3 is built from 17 residues. CDR3 protein: CASMTRLAGVIGGEQFF. The CDR3 bases are TGTGCCAGCATGACTCGACTAGCGGGAGTAATAGGTGGTGAGCAGTTCTTC.

The genes are TRBV11-3 and TRBJ2-5, with 9 bases identical to TRBD1. The V segment lost 1 base and the J segment 2 bases; nucleotides outside the gene matches: 8. The CDR3 loop spans 17 amino acids. Germline V CDR1 and CDR2: SGHNT, YENEEA. The CDR3 loop reads CASSLGVTGGPQETQYF. CDR3 nucleotide sequence: TGTGCCAGCAGCTTAGGAGTTACAGGGGGCCCTCAAGAGACCCAGTACTTC. Full variable domain (remainder filled in from reference TRBV11-3 and TRBJ2-5): EAGVVQSPRYKIIEKKQPVAFWCNPISGHNTLYWYLQNLGQGPELLIRYENEEAVDDSQLPKDRFSAERLKGVDSTLKIQPAELGDSAVYLCASSLGVTGGPQETQYFGPGTRLLVL.

The table lists this clonotype with many counts. The V and J genes are TRBV7-6 and TRBJ2-7; 7 nucleotides agree with TRBD1. With V trimmed by 5 bases and J by 4 bases, 11 bases remained unmatched. CDR1 is SGHVS, CDR2 FNYEAQ, per germline. The CDR3 is 15 residues long. This CDR3 reads CASSATGQIGYEQYF. DNA for the CDR3: TGTGCCAGCAGCGCCACGGGACAGATCGGATACGAGCAGTACTTC.

This clonotype was seen many times. The genes are TRBV5-1 and TRBJ2-5; D remains unclear. The V gene's germline CDR1 is SGHRS and CDR2 YFSETQ. V was shortened by 4 bases and J by 0 bases, with 4 bases between the two germline ends. The CDR3 spans 12 residues. The CDR3 DNA sequence: TGCGCCAGCAGCGAAAACCAAGAGACCCAGTACTTC. It is translated as CASSENQETQYF. The full variable domain, its missing parts supplied by reference TRBV5-1 and TRBJ2-5, is KAGVTQTPRYLIKTRGQQVTLSCSPISGHRSVSWYQQTPGQGLQFLFEYFSETQRNKGNFPGRFSGRQFSNSRSEMNVSTLELGDSALYLCASSENQETQYFGPGTRLLVL.

This clonotype was seen at least ten times. The chain links TRBV20-1 to TRBJ2-3, with D possibly called TRBD1 or TRBD2 (6 bases each). This CDR3 region has 14 residues. V was trimmed by 2 bases and J by 2 bases, leaving 11 bases between them. The germline gives CDR1 DFQATT, CDR2 SNEGSKA (reference sequence). The CDR3 nucleotides read TGCAGTGCTAGACCCGGGGGCCTCACAGATACGCAGTATTTT. Its protein is CSARPGGLTDTQYF.

This clonotype was counted many times. The J gene is TRBJ1-6, the V gene TRBV11-1; D uncertain. Germline CDR1 SGHAT, CDR2 FQDESV (reference sequence). The CDR3 is made up of 13 amino acids. Trimming pared 6 bases from V and 7 bases from J, leaving 10 bases between. CDR3 nucleotide sequence: TGTGCCAGCAGGCCAACCCTGAATTCACCCCTCCACTTT. As protein: CASRPTLNSPLHF.

The chain uses TRBV12-3 or TRBV12-4 and TRBJ2-3; 10 bases map to TRBD1. The V gene end was trimmed by 10 bases and the J gene end by 6 bases; junction bases not matched to a gene: 10. The CDR3 consists of 14 residues. The CDR3 DNA sequence: TGTGCCACCTGGGACAGGGGTGTTTCGGATACGCAGTATTTT. Protein sequence: CATWDRGVSDTQYF.

As DNA, the CDR3 is TGTGCCAGCAGCCCCCGGGACAGGGGAGGCGAGCAGTACTTC. Translated: CASSPRDRGGEQYF. This chain joins TRBV3-1 and TRBJ2-7, with 10 bases aligning to TRBD1. V shed 4 bases, J shed 6 bases, and the junction held 6 bases outside the gene matches. Germline V gene data show CDR1 as LGHDT and CDR2 as YNNKEL (reference sequence). CDR3 length: 14 residues.

This clonotype was seen more than once but under ten times. The rearrangement joins TRBV5-6 to TRBJ1-4; D not certain. Trimming shortened V by 0 bases and J by 10 bases, and 10 bases separated the two germline ends. The germline V gene encodes CDR1 SGHDT and CDR2 YYEEEE. The CDR3 is 13 residues long. The CDR3 protein is CASSLARTVKLFF. In nucleotides, the CDR3 is TGTGCCAGCAGCTTGGCCAGGACGGTAAAACTGTTTTTT.

This clonotype was counted many times. The rearrangement uses TRBV5-1 and TRBJ2-1, with D perhaps TRBD2 (5 bases). V lost 4 bases and J lost 2, with 22 bases in between. The CDR3 covers 18 residues. Germline V CDR1 and CDR2: SGHRS, YFSETQ. This chain's CDR3 is CASSPILGRLSAYNEQFF. Here the CDR3 DNA reads TGCGCCAGCAGCCCCATACTTGGGAGACTATCAGCCTACAATGAGCAGTTCTTC.

Turning to this clonotype: This may be a read error: a much more frequent sequence differs by one nucleotide. Since no conserved phenylalanine or tryptophan closes the CDR3, a read error is the likely cause. The gene calls are TRBV20-1 and TRBJ2-4, with 8 bases lining up with TRBD1. This CDR3 has 15 amino acids. The germline V gene has CDR1 DFQATT and CDR2 SNEGSKA (reference sequence). The junction had 7 bases not matched to a gene; V was cut back by 6 bases and J by 0 bases. CDR3 protein: CSALQGELAKNIQYL. The CDR3 bases are TGCAGTGCCTTACAGGGGGAGCTAGCCAAAAACATTCAGTACCTC.

As for this clonotype: Compared with germline, one end of the junction differs, possibly owing to a read error. J is TRBJ2-7 and V is TRBV28; D perhaps matches TRBD1 (6 bases). Germline V CDR1 and CDR2: MDHEN, SYDVKM. There are 15 residues in the CDR3. The CDR3 nucleotides are TGTGCCAGCAGTGGTCCAGGACAGTTCTCCTACGAGCAGCACTTC. Amino acid sequence: CASSGPGQFSYEQHF.

This clonotype was found many times. The rearrangement uses TRBV21-1 and TRBJ2-3; the table's TRBD1 call for D was not verified on the DNA. TRBV21-1 is shown as a pseudogene. This CDR3 region has 16 residues. In DNA form, the CDR3 reads TGTGCCAGCAGCGGCCTACAGGGTCTCAGCACAGATACGCAGTATTTT. Its translation is CASSGLQGLSTDTQYF.

This clonotype was recorded many times. The J gene is TRBJ2-3, the V gene TRBV4-1, with 13 bases identical to TRBD2. CDR3 length equals 20 residues. The junction had 12 bases not matched to a gene; V was cut back by 3 bases and J by 0 bases. Germline V gene lookup returns CDR1 MGHRA and CDR2 YSYEKL. The CDR3 here is CASSHKLTGTSGTSTDTQYF. CDR3 coding DNA: TGCGCCAGCAGCCACAAGCTGACCGGGACTAGCGGGACTAGCACAGATACGCAGTATTTT.

Worth noting for this clonotype: Just one base apart from a much larger clone, this may be a read error. The V gene is TRBV18, the J gene TRBJ2-7; maybe TRBD2 (6 bases). There are 15 residues in the CDR3. Trimming took 3 bases from V and 6 from J, leaving 18 bases between them. Germline-derived CDR1 and CDR2 are KGHSH and LQKENI. The CDR3 loop is CASSPERTTASEQYF. The DNA of the CDR3 is TGTGCCAGCTCACCCGAACGGACTACTGCGAGCGAGCAGTACTTC.

This clonotype was seen more than once but under ten times. This rearrangement joins TRBV23-1 to TRBJ2-4; D is unresolved. TRBV23-1 is an open reading frame, and its role is uncertain. V was shortened by 10 bases and J by 8 bases, with 15 bases between the two germline ends. This CDR3 is 12 amino acids long. The CDR3 DNA reads TGCGCCACCCCGGGCGCGTCGGACATTCAGTACTTC. This translates into CATPGASDIQYF.

A few counts support this clonotype. The chain combines TRBV6-4 with TRBJ1-2; D gene unclear. Germline CDR1 MRHNA, CDR2 SNTAGT. The CDR3 contains 14 residues. The V and J ends lost 4 bases and 4 bases respectively, with 13 bases between them. CDR3 protein: CASSVLHPLYGYTF. The CDR3 DNA is TGTGCCAGCAGTGTGTTGCACCCACTCTATGGCTACACCTTC.

This clonotype was seen only a few times. J is TRBJ2-7 and V is TRBV24-1, with D unresolved. In germline, CDR1 is KGHDR, CDR2 SFDVKD. CDR3 length: 13 amino acids. Between the trimmed V and J ends, which lost 3 bases and 3 bases, there was a span of 8 bases. CDR3 residues: CATSDPPIYEQYF. The CDR3, as DNA: TGTGCCACCAGTGATCCCCCTATCTACGAGCAGTACTTC.

Only a few counts were recorded for this clonotype. The J gene is TRBJ2-6, the V gene TRBV5-1; D may correspond to TRBD1 or TRBD2 (5 bases each). Germline values: CDR1 SGHRS, CDR2 YFSETQ. The CDR3 is made up of 15 amino acids. Trimming shortened V by 7 bases and J by 0 bases, and 11 bases separated the two germline ends. CDR3 sequence: CASHPRGSGANVLTF. For the CDR3, the DNA is TGCGCCAGCCACCCGAGGGGCTCTGGGGCCAACGTCCTGACTTTC.

Details on this clonotype: A much larger clone sits a single nucleotide away, making a read error possible. The rearrangement uses TRBV3-1 and TRBJ1-1; D ambiguous. Germline lookup yields CDR1 LGHDT and CDR2 YNNKEL (reference sequence). This CDR3 region has 14 residues. This chain's CDR3 is CASSQVVQITEASF. In nucleotides, the CDR3 is TGTGCCAGCAGCCAGGTAGTACAGATCACTGAAGCTTCCTTT.

This clonotype occurred many times. This sequence joins TRBV29-1 and TRBJ2-3; D is possibly TRBD2 (7 bases). The CDR3 spans 15 residues. V was cut by 4 bases and J by 5 bases, with 19 bases left in between. Germline CDR1 is SQVTM and CDR2 is ANQGSEA. The CDR3, as DNA: TGCAGCGTTGGGGCTCGTGGGGGGGCGAAAGATACGCAGTATTTT. It codes for CSVGARGGAKDTQYF.

The V gene is TRBV7-6, the J gene TRBJ2-5; either TRBD1 or TRBD2 may fit D (5 bases each). The CDR3 has 16 residues. Trimming took off 5 bases at V and 0 bases at J, with 16 bases between the two ends. Germline CDR1 and CDR2: SGHVS and FNYEAQ. The CDR3 DNA reads as TGTGCCAGCAGCCCTGAGGGGCCTTGGTACCAAGAGACCCAGTACTTC. Its protein is CASSPEGPWYQETQYF.

This clonotype was seen many times. J is TRBJ2-7 and V is TRBV7-2, with D perhaps given as TRBD1 or TRBD2 (6 bases each). Trimming removed 2 bases from V and 9 bases from J, with 14 bases in between. The germline CDR1 and CDR2 sequences are SGHTA and FQGNSA. The CDR3 consists of 13 residues. Here the CDR3 reads CASSLPIGGAQYF. CDR3 in DNA: TGTGCCAGCAGCTTACCTATCGGGGGCGCGCAGTACTTC. Filled out from reference TRBV7-2 and TRBJ2-7, the complete variable domain reads GAGVSQSPSNKVTEKGKDVELRCDPISGHTALYWYRQSLGQGLEFLIYFQGNSAPDKSGLPSDRFSAERTGGSVSTLTIQRTQQEDSAVYLCASSLPIGGAQYFGPGTRLTVT.

This clonotype appeared a few times. J is TRBJ1-4 and V is TRBV4-1, with D possibly TRBD1 on 5 matching bases. Trimming took 4 bases from V and 8 from J, leaving 14 bases between them. The CDR3 has 14 residues. Germline CDR1 reads MGHRA; CDR2 reads YSYEKL. The CDR3 DNA reads TGCGCCAGCAGCCTTGGACCCTCAGGGGAAAAACTGTTTTTT. It codes for CASSLGPSGEKLFF.

This clonotype was detected many times. J is TRBJ1-5 and V is TRBV20-1, with TRBD1 matching 7 bases. The CDR3 sequence is 15 residues long. V trimming: 4 bases; J trimming: 4 bases; junction bases outside the gene matches: 10. In germline, CDR1 is DFQATT, CDR2 SNEGSKA (reference sequence). The CDR3 spells CSAIPDRAENQPQHF. DNA of the CDR3: TGCAGTGCTATTCCCGACAGGGCGGAAAATCAGCCCCAGCATTTT.

This clonotype was counted many times. The J gene is TRBJ2-2, the V gene TRBV20-1; 9 nucleotides line up with TRBD1. There are 16 residues in the CDR3. Germline V gives CDR1 DFQATT, CDR2 SNEGSKA (reference sequence). V lost 3 bases to trimming and J lost 4 bases; unmatched junction nucleotides: 9. In nucleotides, the CDR3 is TGCAGTGCTAGCCCCTTACAGGGGGCGCGCACCGGGGAGCTGTTTTTT. Translation: CSASPLQGARTGELFF.

This clonotype appeared a few times. The rearrangement uses TRBV29-1 and TRBJ1-2; 8 bases align to TRBD1. CDR3 length: 14 residues. J lost 4 bases, V lost 4 bases, and 8 bases had no gene match. Germline CDR1 and CDR2: SQVTM and ANQGSEA. The CDR3 loop is CSVVEDREGYGYTF. The CDR3 DNA follows: TGCAGCGTTGTAGAGGACAGGGAAGGCTATGGCTACACCTTC.

In its sample, this clonotype was seen many times. V and J are TRBV7-6 and TRBJ2-7; 8 nucleotides align to TRBD1. Unmatched junction bases numbered 3, after V lost 3 bases and J lost 2 bases. The CDR3 covers 14 residues. Germline CDR1 and CDR2: SGHVS and FNYEAQ. CDR3 in amino acids: CASSLGQEAYEQYF. The CDR3 DNA reads as TGTGCCAGCAGCTTGGGACAGGAGGCCTACGAGCAGTACTTC.

This clonotype was recorded at least ten times. This chain links TRBV29-1 with TRBJ2-7; TRBD1 is a possible D gene (6 bases). The CDR3 is 14 amino acids. Germline V gene sequence: CDR1 SQVTM, CDR2 ANQGSEA. The V end was cut by 7 bases, the J end by 6 bases, with 22 bases between. The CDR3 loop reads CSARQVLGAGEQYF. The CDR3 bases are TGCAGCGCACGACAGGTCTTAGGTGCGGGCGAGCAGTACTTC.